This TCR beta chain was sequenced during a study of shared clonotypes between healthy human individuals. About the study: The study used three CD4 naive, three CD4 memory, two CD8 naive and one CD8 memory plate per donor.

The CDR3 sequence is 14 residues long. CDR1 and CDR2 (germline): LGHNA, YSLEER. V shed 4 bases, J shed 4 bases, and the junction held 4 bases outside the gene matches. Per the authors' pipeline: From ImmunoSEQ came sequences covering only the junction and carrying no quality scores, so filtering differed. The assay was immunoSEQ multiplex PCR, and TCRdb's table has in-frame clones only and misses some. The V and J calls and the clone size are those of that table, but D and trimming were determined from the DNA. This table has about 680,000 clones, around 74% appearing once. Study observations and caveats: A handful of donors showed sharing of approximately 4.7% of naive CD4 clonotypes.

Researchers partitioned CD4+ cells into CD45RA+ naive and CD45RA-negative memory subsets. As concerns this clone: Its antigen is currently unknown.

The chain has TRBV4-3 and TRBJ2-3; 8 nucleotides match TRBD2. This receptor was taken from a woman aged 25 to 45 in good health. The specimen was memory CD4+ T cells sorted from blood. Subset noted: CD45RA-negative fraction. CDR3 nucleotides: TGCGCCAGCAGCCCGGGACTAGGTGCAGATACGCAGTATTTT. Translation gives CASSPGLGADTQYF.